This passage covers 9 T cell receptor beta chains from one sample sequenced in a study of shared clonotypes between healthy human individuals. Data came from immunoSEQ multiplex PCR; TCRdb stores just in-frame clones and leaves some out. The sample yields about 2,200,000 clones, around 93% seen once. The naive CD8 subset, CD45RO-negative cells positively selected for CCR7, excluded terminally differentiated effector memory CD45RA+ cells. Sequenced input: naive CD8+ T cells from PBMCs. The receptors derive from a young man in good health. Some clones in this sample may be carry-over from other donors' samples.

In its sample, this clone was seen once. This chain links TRBV5-1 with TRBJ2-2, with a tentative D call TRBD2 (6 bases). This CDR3 is built from 17 residues. The V gene's germline CDR1 is SGHRS and CDR2 YFSETQ. Trimming shortened V by 1 base and J by 2 bases, and 15 bases separated the two germline ends. The CDR3 spells CASSLSGQGINTGELFF. DNA of the CDR3: TGCGCCAGCAGCTTGAGCGGGCAGGGAATTAACACCGGGGAGCTGTTTTTT.

The chain links TRBV27 to TRBJ2-7; 8 bases align to TRBD2. The trim removed 5 bases at V and 0 bases at J, leaving 12 bases unmatched. This CDR3 region has 17 residues. Germline V gene data show CDR1 as MNHEY and CDR2 as SMNVEV (reference sequence). DNA of the CDR3: TGTGCCAGCAGTCCCGACCTTTGGGGGACTAGCTCCTACGAGCAGTACTTC. Its translation: CASSPDLWGTSSYEQYF.

This chain links TRBV16 with TRBJ2-1, with a possible D match to TRBD1 (6 bases). Trimming pared 4 bases from V and 10 bases from J, leaving 11 bases between. There are 12 residues in the CDR3. Germline V gene lookup returns CDR1 KGHSY and CDR2 FQNENV. The CDR3 loop reads CASSPSRGEQFF. The CDR3 DNA follows: TGTGCCAGCAGCCCTTCCAGGGGAGAGCAGTTCTTC.

This clone was seen just once. This rearrangement joins TRBV28 to TRBJ2-3; D is possibly TRBD2 (5 bases). Germline CDR1 reads MDHEN; CDR2 reads SYDVKM. This CDR3 has 13 residues. Deletions cut 5 bases from V and 3 bases from J, with 9 bases between. For the CDR3, the DNA is TGTGCCAGCAGTCGAGGGCCGACAGATACGCAGTATTTT. Translation: CASSRGPTDTQYF.

The chain employs TRBV28 and TRBJ1-1; D not certain. CDR1 and CDR2 (germline): MDHEN, SYDVKM. The CDR3 has 11 amino acids. Trimming removed 7 bases at V and 1 base at J, with 4 bases between. CDR3 sequence reads: CASIENTEAFF. CDR3 coding DNA: TGTGCCAGCATCGAGAACACTGAAGCTTTCTTT. Supplemented by reference TRBV28 and TRBJ1-1, the full variable domain reads DVKVTQSSRYLVKRTGEKVFLECVQDMDHENMFWYRQDPGLGLRLIYFSYDVKMKEKGDIPEGYSVSREKKERFSLILESASTNQTSMYLCASIENTEAFFGQGTRLTVV.

Of note for this clone: One junction end does not reproduce the germline sequence, and a read error may be involved. The chain joins TRBV13 to TRBJ1-2, with a tentative D call TRBD1 (5 bases). The CDR3 has 15 amino acids. Germline V gene lookup returns CDR1 PRHDT and CDR2 FYEKMQ (reference sequence). As DNA, the CDR3 is TGTGCCAGCAGATTAGGCCCGGGGGGGACCTATGGCTACACCTTC. As protein: CASRLGPGGTYGYTF.

This chain joins TRBV19 and TRBJ1-2, with unresolved D. Germline loops: CDR1 LNHDA, CDR2 SQIVND (reference sequence). This CDR3 is 13 amino acids long. With 8 bases removed from V and 4 bases from J, the gap between germline ends came to 14 bases. The CDR3: CASRQPQLYGYTF. CDR3 DNA: TGTGCCAGTCGCCAGCCCCAGCTCTATGGCTACACCTTC.

The chain is built from TRBV28 and TRBJ1-1; D is undetermined. This CDR3 comprises 15 residues. Germline assignment: CDR1 MDHEN and CDR2 SYDVKM. V lost 5 bases and J lost 3, with 16 bases in between. In nucleotides, the CDR3 is TGTGCCAGCAGTATACGCAGCGGGGTGCACACTGAAGCTTTCTTT. Translating gives CASSIRSGVHTEAFF.

This rearrangement joins TRBV7-2 to TRBJ1-2; TRBD1 might be the D (5 bases). Trimming removed 2 bases from V and 4 bases from J, with 11 bases in between. This CDR3 comprises 14 residues. From germline, CDR1 is SGHTA and CDR2 FQGNSA. The CDR3 sequence is CASSLSGGGYGYTF. DNA for the CDR3: TGTGCCAGCAGCTTATCGGGGGGAGGCTATGGCTACACCTTC.